This T cell receptor beta chain was captured in a study of T cell responses to AZD1222 COVID-19 vaccine. Study conclusions and caveats: Sampling that yielded the repertoires occurred only after the peak T cell response.

This clone occurred a few times. Antigen: not known. The method was immunoSEQ multiplex PCR; TCRdb's version includes in-frame clones alone and lacks a portion of them. The table has tens of thousands of clones, more than 70% seen once. CDR1 is LNHDA, CDR2 SQIVND, per germline (reference sequence). With 7 bases removed from V and 0 bases from J, the gap between germline ends came to 21 bases. The CDR3 spans 17 residues. The specimen was peripheral blood, collected on day 0 of AZD1222 vaccination. J is TRBJ1-1 and V is TRBV19, with D maybe TRBD1 (6 bases). The TCR comes from an adult in good health. CDR3 loop: CASKRTGTFELNTEAFF. CDR3 coding DNA: TGTGCCAGTAAGAGAACAGGGACATTCGAGCTGAACACTGAAGCTTTCTTT.